Below are 28 T cell receptor beta chains sequenced from a single sample in a study of blood T cell repertoires in COVID-19. Using immunoSEQ multiplex PCR, the repertoire was profiled, and TCRdb retains in-frame clones only, with some absent. The top ten clones hold approximately 5.1% of a sample with about 99,000 clones, roughly 89% of them seen once. Sequencing was carried out using peripheral blood. These receptors were taken from a human donor in a cohort sampled during active COVID-19.

The CDR3 DNA sequence: TGTGCCAGCAGTGAATTTGTTTGGGGGGGGGACTCCTACGAGCAGTACTTC. Protein sequence: CASSEFVWGGDSYEQYF. The rearrangement links TRBV6-1 to TRBJ2-7; TRBD2 matches at 7 bases. Looked up from germline, CDR1 is MNHNS and CDR2 is SASEGT. Trimming cost V 2 bases and J 0 bases; bases outside gene matches: 10. The length of the CDR3 is 17 residues.

The chain is built from TRBV27 and TRBJ2-7; D is uncertain. The germline V gene has CDR1 MNHEY and CDR2 SMNVEV (reference sequence). This CDR3 comprises 11 residues. The ends were cut back, 8 bases at V and 4 bases at J, with 9 bases in the middle. The CDR3 DNA reads as TGTGCCAGCGGCTTAATTTACGAGCAGTACTTC. This sequence encodes CASGLIYEQYF.

The chain joins TRBV5-4 to TRBJ2-7; TRBD2 is a possible D gene (6 bases). V was shortened by 5 bases and J by 1 base, with 10 bases between the two germline ends. The CDR3 loop spans 13 amino acids. Germline assignment: CDR1 SGHNT and CDR2 YYREEE (reference sequence). CDR3 sequence (DNA): TGTGCCAGCAGACCCGGGAGTTCCTACGAGCAGTACTTC. Its translation is CASRPGSSYEQYF.

This clone turned up a few times. The V call is TRBV7-9, the J call TRBJ1-1; 7 bases map to TRBD1. The CDR3 totals 14 residues. V lost 5 bases, J lost 5 bases, and 8 bases stayed unmatched. Germline CDR1 and CDR2: SEHNR and FQNEAQ (reference sequence). The CDR3 DNA reads as TGTGCCAGCAGCGAGGACAGGTGGAGGACTGAAGCTTTCTTT. It translates to CASSEDRWRTEAFF. The full variable domain, with the rest looked up from reference TRBV7-9 and TRBJ1-1, is DTGVSQNPRHKITKRGQNVTFRCDPISEHNRLYWYRQTLGQGPEFLTYFQNEAQLEKSRLLSDRFSAERPKGSFSTLEIQRTEQGDSAMYLCASSEDRWRTEAFFGQGTRLTVV.

The chain joins TRBV11-1 to TRBJ2-1; TRBD1 agrees at 10 bases. Germline CDR1 is SGHAT and CDR2 is FQDESV (reference sequence). V was pared by 5 bases and J by 8 bases, with 3 bases of the junction left unmatched. CDR3 length equals 13 residues. DNA of the CDR3: TGTGCCAGCAGCCGCGACAGGGGGCATGAGCAGTTCTTC. It is translated as CASSRDRGHEQFF.

The J gene is TRBJ1-2, the V gene TRBV6-6, with D possibly TRBD1 on 5 matching bases. Deletions cut 2 bases from V and 8 bases from J, with 18 bases between. This CDR3 has 15 residues. Germline values: CDR1 MNHNY, CDR2 SVGAGI (reference sequence). CDR3 sequence reads: CASSYLARGGGGYTF. CDR3 sequence (DNA): TGTGCCAGCAGTTACCTTGCCCGGGGGGGAGGCGGCTACACCTTC.

The CDR3 spells CASSPYGGRDQPQHF. The CDR3 region has the DNA TGTGCCAGCAGCCCTTATGGTGGCAGGGATCAGCCCCAGCATTTT. This rearrangement joins TRBV7-8 to TRBJ1-5, with a weak D call TRBD1 (5 bases). The CDR3 contains 15 residues. Looked up from germline, CDR1 is SGHVS and CDR2 is FQNEAQ. With 5 bases removed from V and 5 bases from J, the gap between germline ends came to 16 bases. Using reference TRBV7-8 and TRBJ1-5 for the parts outside the CDR3, the full variable domain is GAGVSQSPRYKVAKRGQDVALRCDPISGHVSLFWYQQALGQGPEFLTYFQNEAQLDKSGLPSDRFFAERPEGSVSTLKIQRTQQEDSAVYLCASSPYGGRDQPQHFGDGTRLSIL.

The genes are TRBV18 and TRBJ1-5, with 9 bases identical to TRBD1. This CDR3 is built from 14 residues. Per the germline V gene, CDR1 is KGHSH and CDR2 is LQKENI. J lost 4 bases, V lost 6 bases, and 4 bases had no gene match. The CDR3 sequence is CASSSGTGNQPQHF. The CDR3 region has the DNA TGTGCCAGCTCCTCCGGGACAGGGAATCAGCCCCAGCATTTT.

V gene TRBV6-5 combines with J gene TRBJ2-1; 14 bases map to TRBD2. Per the germline V gene, CDR1 is MNHEY and CDR2 is SVGAGI. The CDR3 runs to 15 residues. Trimming took 5 bases from V and 5 from J; bases not matched to a gene: 2. As DNA, the CDR3 is TGTGCCAGCAGTCGACTAGCGGGGGGGAACAATGAGCAGTTCTTC. This sequence encodes CASSRLAGGNNEQFF.

The rearrangement links TRBV14 to TRBJ2-5, with D possibly matching TRBD1 (5 bases). The ends were cut back, 4 bases at V and 6 bases at J, with 15 bases in the middle. Germline-derived CDR1 and CDR2 are SGHDN and FVKESK. The CDR3 is 14 residues long. This CDR3 is CASSPQGIVKTQYF. The DNA for the CDR3 is TGTGCCAGCAGCCCGCAGGGTATCGTAAAGACCCAGTACTTC. The full variable domain, in which reference TRBV14 and TRBJ2-5 provide the parts outside the CDR3, is EAGVTQFPSHSVIEKGQTVTLRCDPISGHDNLYWYRRVMGKEIKFLLHFVKESKQDESGMPNNRFLAERTGGTYSTLKVQPAELEDSGVYFCASSPQGIVKTQYFGPGTRLLVL.

The gene calls are TRBV28 and TRBJ2-3; TRBD1 aligns across 8 bases. With V trimmed by 3 bases and J by 0 bases, 5 bases remained unmatched. Germline CDR1 reads MDHEN; CDR2 reads SYDVKM. This CDR3 spans 16 amino acids. For the CDR3, the DNA is TGTGCCAGCAGTTTGACAGGGGCCTTCAGCACAGATACGCAGTATTTT. Its protein product is CASSLTGAFSTDTQYF.

The chain employs TRBV7-8 and TRBJ2-1; 7 nucleotides align to TRBD2. The CDR3 is 14 amino acids. The V segment lost 7 bases and the J segment 2 bases; nucleotides outside the gene matches: 5. Germline assignment: CDR1 SGHVS and CDR2 FQNEAQ. In DNA, the CDR3 is TGTGCCAGCAAATGGGCGGGGGCCTACAATGAGCAGTTCTTC. Its protein is CASKWAGAYNEQFF.

The CDR3 DNA reads TGTGCCAGCTCACCACGGGACAGGGGAAATTCACCCCTCCACTTT. It codes for CASSPRDRGNSPLHF. The genes are TRBV18 and TRBJ1-6, with 10 positions matching TRBD1. CDR1 and CDR2 (germline): KGHSH, LQKENI. The CDR3 length is 15 residues. With 1 base clipped from V and 7 bases from J, the junction kept 1 base outside the gene matches. Supplemented by reference TRBV18 and TRBJ1-6, the full variable domain reads NAGVMQNPRHLVRRRGQEARLRCSPMKGHSHVYWYRQLPEEGLKFMVYLQKENIIDESGMPKERFSAEFPKEGPSILRIQQVVRGDSAAYFCASSPRDRGNSPLHFGNGTRLTVT.

This chain uses TRBV11-2 with TRBJ1-1, with D possibly matching TRBD1 (6 bases). This CDR3 is built from 15 residues. V was shortened by 1 base and J by 1 base, with 10 bases between the two germline ends. CDR1 SGHAT and CDR2 FQNNGV come from the germline V gene. CDR3 in amino acids: CASSLGTGTNTEAFF. The CDR3 coding sequence is TGTGCCAGCAGCTTAGGTACAGGGACGAACACTGAAGCTTTCTTT. The full variable domain, its missing parts supplied by reference TRBV11-2 and TRBJ1-1, is EAGVAQSPRYKIIEKRQSVAFWCNPISGHATLYWYQQILGQGPKLLIQFQNNGVVDDSQLPKDRFSAERLKGVDSTLKIQPAKLEDSAVYLCASSLGTGTNTEAFFGQGTRLTVV.

The chain recombines TRBV2 with TRBJ2-1; 8 bases are shared with TRBD1. This CDR3 region has 15 residues. In germline, CDR1 is SNHLY, CDR2 FYNNEI. The junction had 6 bases not matched to a gene; V was cut back by 6 bases and J by 2 bases. CDR3 sequence: CASRVGQGTYNEQFF. The CDR3 DNA reads as TGTGCCAGCAGGGTCGGACAGGGCACCTACAATGAGCAGTTCTTC.

The chain combines TRBV20-1 with TRBJ2-5, with a tentative D call TRBD2 (5 bases). Per the germline V gene, CDR1 is DFQATT and CDR2 is SNEGSKA (reference sequence). The CDR3 length is 14 residues. With 3 bases removed from V and 4 bases from J, the gap between germline ends came to 15 bases. CDR3 in DNA: TGCAGTGCTAGTCCGGCTAGCAGGTCAGAGACCCAGTACTTC. This encodes CSASPASRSETQYF.

The chain couples TRBV5-1 to TRBJ2-1; unclear D gene. The CDR3 consists of 12 residues. Trimming shortened V by 4 bases and J by 8 bases, and 10 bases separated the two germline ends. Germline V lookup: CDR1 SGHRS, CDR2 YFSETQ. CDR3 DNA sequence: TGCGCCAGCAGCCCGGAGTGGGATGAGCAGTTCTTC. This sequence encodes CASSPEWDEQFF.

The chain is built from TRBV15 and TRBJ1-2; TRBD1 matches at 8 bases. This CDR3 contains 16 residues. In germline, CDR1 is LNHNV, CDR2 YYDKDF (reference sequence). J lost 4 bases, V lost 3 bases, and 10 bases had no gene match. The CDR3 sequence is CATSRGTGTGAYGYTF. Here the CDR3 DNA reads TGTGCCACCAGCAGGGGAACCGGGACAGGAGCCTATGGCTACACCTTC.

V gene TRBV7-9 combines with J gene TRBJ2-5; TRBD2 aligns across 10 bases. This CDR3 contains 15 residues. Losses at the gene ends were 1 base for V and 4 bases for J; bases not matched to a gene: 3. Germline V gene lookup returns CDR1 SEHNR and CDR2 FQNEAQ (reference sequence). CDR3 DNA sequence: TGTGCCAGCAGCTTAGTAGCGGGGGGCCGAGAGACCCAGTACTTC. It encodes CASSLVAGGRETQYF.

This sequence joins TRBV28 and TRBJ1-1; 7 bases are shared with TRBD1. The CDR3 spans 16 residues. Germline V gives CDR1 MDHEN, CDR2 SYDVKM. V gave up 6 bases and J gave up 0 bases; unmatched junction bases: 10. The CDR3, as DNA: TGTGCCAGCAGCCACCCGACAGGGAGGTTGAACACTGAAGCTTTCTTT. Its translation: CASSHPTGRLNTEAFF.

V and J are TRBV6-5 and TRBJ1-1; 7 bases map to TRBD1. Losses at the gene ends were 8 bases for V and 2 bases for J; bases not matched to a gene: 8. CDR1 is MNHEY and CDR2 is SVGAGI in the germline V gene. This CDR3 region has 14 residues. In nucleotides, the CDR3 is TGTGCCAGCGAAGACAGGGCTCGTAACACTGAAGCTTTCTTT. It translates to CASEDRARNTEAFF.

This sequence joins TRBV11-2 and TRBJ2-5; D gene uncertain. The CDR3 totals 13 residues. CDR1 SGHAT and CDR2 FQNNGV come from the germline V gene. Trimming took off 7 bases at V and 7 bases at J, with 16 bases between the two ends. The DNA of the CDR3 is TGTGCCAGCACCCAACACCCCCGAGGGACCCAGTACTTC. Residues: CASTQHPRGTQYF.

The V gene is TRBV5-4, the J gene TRBJ2-5, with a weak D call TRBD1 (5 bases). Germline CDR1 SGHNT, CDR2 YYREEE (reference sequence). The CDR3 covers 13 residues. Between the trimmed V and J ends, which lost 2 bases and 5 bases, there was a span of 10 bases. For the CDR3, the DNA is TGTGCCAGCAGCTTCTGGGGCTTGGAGACCCAGTACTTC. This sequence encodes CASSFWGLETQYF.

The gene calls are TRBV4-2 and TRBJ2-5; TRBD2 agrees at 7 bases. CDR1 is LGHNA and CDR2 is YNFKEQ in the germline V gene. The CDR3 spans 14 residues. V trimming: 5 bases; J trimming: 2 bases; junction bases outside the gene matches: 5. CDR3 amino acids: CASSVTGGQETQYF. The CDR3 DNA reads TGTGCCAGCAGCGTTACGGGGGGTCAAGAGACCCAGTACTTC.

This chain uses TRBV5-1 with TRBJ2-2, with 8 bases fitting TRBD2. Germline V gives CDR1 SGHRS, CDR2 YFSETQ. This CDR3 is 19 amino acids long. The J segment lost 1 base and the V segment lost 1 base, leaving 12 bases of the junction unmatched. In nucleotides, the CDR3 is TGCGCCAGCAGCTTGACTAGCGGCTCCACGATACTGAACACCGGGGAGCTGTTTTTT. Translating it yields CASSLTSGSTILNTGELFF.

This clone was seen a single time. This chain connects TRBV2 to TRBJ1-5, with a weak D call TRBD1 (5 bases). Germline CDR1 reads SNHLY; CDR2 reads FYNNEI. The CDR3 runs to 14 residues. V lost 2 bases, J lost 4 bases, and 9 bases lay in between. In DNA form, the CDR3 reads TGTGCCAGCAGTGAACGGGCAGGGAATCAGCCCCAGCATTTT. This encodes CASSERAGNQPQHF.

The table lists this clone with a few counts. The V call is TRBV7-9, the J call TRBJ1-6; 9 nucleotides agree with TRBD1. V lost 1 base and J lost 10; bases outside the gene matches: 5. CDR3 size: 15 residues. Germline V gene lookup returns CDR1 SEHNR and CDR2 FQNEAQ (reference sequence). CDR3 loop: CASSLGDRVGSPLHF. In DNA form, the CDR3 reads TGTGCCAGCAGCTTAGGGGACAGGGTGGGATCACCCCTCCACTTT.

The chain is built from TRBV4-2 and TRBJ2-2; 8 bases align to TRBD2. The CDR3 contains 16 residues. Germline lookup yields CDR1 LGHNA and CDR2 YNFKEQ. V shed 1 base and J 2 bases; nucleotides not matched to a gene: 3. The CDR3 loop is CASSQGTSSNTGELFF. The CDR3 DNA reads TGTGCCAGCAGCCAAGGGACTAGCTCTAACACCGGGGAGCTGTTTTTT.